Sequencing of this T cell receptor (beta chain) was carried out in a study of blood T cell repertoires in COVID-19 (dated by TCRdb to between 2020 and 2021). For the study in its entirety: Samples covering the acute and convalescent phases of COVID-19 were provided by collaborators in the United States, Italy and Spain. Where available, HLA class I and class II types were taken from metadata supplied by the sample provider and were not determined by assay-based typing. Deeply sampled blood TCRbeta repertoires from subjects exposed to, actively infected with, or recovered from COVID-19 were included in the dataset. The prospective study material was composed of cDNA or gDNA derived from T cells, B-cell-depleted T cells, or PBMCs. Nearly every sample came with metadata listing a de-identified subject ID, COVID-19 status, age in years and sex. The samples were drawn from the first 160 participants of the ongoing ImmuneRACE study and from 950 to 1,500 subjects provided by 6 global collaborators. The repertoires were made available in a free public database intended to serve as a resource for research on the immune response to SARS-CoV-2. Study-wide conclusions, independent of this receptor: The quantity of clinical and demographic metadata differed by source and by participant and was supplied without curation.

Collaborating institutions collected whole blood in K2EDTA tubes following their own protocols. For TCRbeta analysis, collaborator samples were shipped as frozen whole blood, as isolated PBMCs, or as DNA extracted from either sample type. The CDR3 has 16 amino acids, counting the end cysteine and phenylalanine. Only CDR3 DNA remains: 48 bases, in frame from the first base. The germline V gene (reference sequence) gives CDR1 as MNHEY and CDR2 as SMNVEV. The junction carries 22 bases between V and J, which are trimmed by 7 bases and 4 bases respectively. Note on this clone: Its antigen is unknown. Nothing much larger sits one base from this clone, and base qualities are not available.

TCRbeta CDR3 regions were amplified from genomic DNA using the immunoSEQ Assay, a bias-controlled multiplex PCR. As for the authors' bioinformatics: The number of nucleated cells in each sample was estimated by amplification of reference gene primers within the assay. To quantify the absolute abundance of each unique TCRbeta CDR3 rearrangement, sequence reads were collapsed and filtered. Productive Simpson clonality was computed per sample as the square root of Simpson's diversity index over productive rearrangements. TCRdb took this table from immuneACCESS and kept in-frame rearrangements with V and J called. Such tables lack part of the clones; where checked against another copy, unresolved V genes explain under half of the gap, and the rest is unexplained. V and J calls and clone size are as listed in that table; D and trimming were resolved from the DNA. The sample table contains roughly 49,000 clones; only one count was recorded for approximately 87% of them. Over 10% of the sample is held by the ten biggest clonotypes.

The sequence was obtained from a human donor in a cohort sampled during active COVID-19. The chain employs TRBV27 and TRBJ1-1; the D gene cannot be resolved reliably. Sequenced material: peripheral blood. The DNA sequence is TGTGCCAGCAAAAGAAGAGACACTTCGTTTGCCACTGAAGCTTTCTTT. Its product reads: CASKRRDTSFATEAFF.